The 14 T cell receptor beta chains in this list originate from one sample, sequenced in a study of CD8 T cells in Susac syndrome (dated by TCRdb to between 2019 and 2020). Library generation was performed with the immunoSEQ multiplex PCR assay. RNA was extracted using the RNeasy kit, and roughly 0.5 to 1 ug of the RNA was reverse transcribed with random hexamers. The raw public data were reprocessed by TCRdb itself: fastp quality trimming at Q25, MiXCR clonotype calling, in-frame beta chains only. Rows merge per CDR3 protein into single entries with the most common DNA and genes. A total of around 80,000 distinct CDR3 sequences appear in this sample, approximately 93% of them only once. 0.45% of the sample lies in the top ten. Material for sequencing was CD8+ T cells from PBMCs. These receptors were obtained from a human donor with Susac syndrome.

V is TRBV6-2 or TRBV6-3 and J is TRBJ2-3; D possibly corresponds to TRBD2 (6 bases). Germline CDR1 reads MNHEY; CDR2 reads SVGEGT. V shed 7 bases and J shed 4 bases, with 12 bases lying between them. The CDR3 totals 13 residues. The CDR3 here is CASMRGGADTQYF. CDR3 DNA: TGTGCCAGCATGAGGGGAGGAGCAGATACGCAGTATTTT.

This sequence joins TRBV6-5 and TRBJ2-3; TRBD2 matches at 9 bases. V trimming: 6 bases; J trimming: 6 bases; junction bases outside the gene matches: 1. Germline V gives CDR1 MNHEY, CDR2 SVGAGI. This CDR3 region has 12 residues. In nucleotides, the CDR3 is TGTGCCAGCAGGGGACTAGCTGATACGCAGTATTTT. Translated: CASRGLADTQYF.

The chain employs TRBV10-3 and TRBJ1-6, with D unresolved. Trimming stripped 3 bases from V and 10 bases from J, with 10 bases between. The CDR3 spans 13 residues. Germline V gene lookup returns CDR1 ENHRY and CDR2 SYGVKD. CDR3: CAISDPPRSPLHF. In DNA form, the CDR3 reads TGTGCCATCAGTGATCCCCCTCGGTCACCCCTCCACTTT.

The V gene is TRBV6-5, the J gene TRBJ2-7; TRBD2 matches at 10 bases. The germline CDR1 and CDR2 sequences are MNHEY and SVGAGI. The V gene end was trimmed by 2 bases and the J gene end by 1 base; junction bases not matched to a gene: 11. This CDR3 comprises 18 residues. CDR3 residues: CASSYPLAGNILSYEQYF. As DNA, the CDR3 is TGTGCCAGCAGTTACCCACTAGCGGGAAATATCCTATCCTACGAGCAGTACTTC.

The chain recombines TRBV30 with TRBJ1-5; 7 bases are a match to TRBD1. The CDR3 runs 17 residues. Germline lookup yields CDR1 GTSNPN and CDR2 SVGIG (reference sequence). This CDR3 reads CDTGQETPFYSNQPQHF. CDR3 coding DNA: TGTGACACAGGACAGGAGACTCCTTTTTATAGCAATCAGCCCCAGCATTTT.

The chain recombines TRBV3-1 with TRBJ2-7; 8 nucleotides match TRBD1. The CDR3 runs 18 residues. V was clipped by 0 bases and J by 11 bases; unmatched bases: 21. Per germline, CDR1 LGHDT and CDR2 YNNKEL (reference sequence). The CDR3 coding sequence is TGTGCCAGCAGCCAAGAAACGGGACAGGCGACGTTTAGGGCTTGGAAGTACTTC. It yields the protein CASSQETGQATFRAWKYF.

This chain joins TRBV28 and TRBJ1-4; possible D gene TRBD1, 5 bases. The CDR3 extends over 14 amino acids. From germline, CDR1 is MDHEN and CDR2 SYDVKM. Trimming shortened V by 5 bases and J by 3 bases, and 10 bases separated the two germline ends. The CDR3 DNA reads as TGTGCCAGCAGTCTCGGGGGGTCTAATGAAAAACTGTTTTTT. Encoded protein: CASSLGGSNEKLFF.

V is TRBV28 and J is TRBJ1-2, with D uncertain. From germline, CDR1 is MDHEN and CDR2 SYDVKM. Trimming shortened V by 5 bases and J by 8 bases, and 21 bases separated the two germline ends. This CDR3 has 15 amino acids. The CDR3 region is CASSKGGPLTWGYTF. CDR3 nucleotide sequence: TGTGCCAGCAGTAAAGGCGGGCCCCTTACGTGGGGCTACACCTTC.

The chain recombines TRBV28 with TRBJ1-1; possible D gene TRBD1, 5 bases. CDR1 and CDR2 from the germline V gene are MDHEN and SYDVKM. Trimming pared 5 bases from V and 1 base from J, leaving 14 bases between. The CDR3 is made up of 15 amino acids. This chain's CDR3 is CASSTPRVANTEAFF. The DNA for the CDR3 is TGTGCCAGCAGTACGCCCAGGGTCGCGAACACTGAAGCTTTCTTT.

This chain links TRBV12-5 with TRBJ1-2; D call uncertain. V lost 7 bases and J lost 4, with 25 bases in between. The CDR3 is 17 amino acids. Germline V gene data show CDR1 as LGHNT and CDR2 as FRNRAP. CDR3 nucleotides: TGTGCTAGTGCCCCACGACCAGGAGGAGAGAACTTCTATGGCTACACCTTC. This codes for CASAPRPGGENFYGYTF.

This chain uses TRBV4-3 with TRBJ2-2; 11 positions agree with TRBD2. Trimming at V came to 0 bases and at J to 3 bases, leaving 6 bases not matched to a gene. Germline CDR1 and CDR2: LGHNA and YSLEER. The CDR3 is made up of 18 amino acids. DNA for the CDR3: TGCGCCAGCAGCCAAGATCTAGCGGGAGGCCTCGACACCGGGGAGCTGTTTTTT. Translation gives CASSQDLAGGLDTGELFF.

The chain links TRBV29-1 to TRBJ2-1, with 9 nucleotides matching TRBD2. The J segment lost 7 bases and the V segment lost 3 bases, leaving 13 bases of the junction unmatched. The V gene's germline CDR1 is SQVTM and CDR2 ANQGSEA. CDR3 size: 16 residues. The CDR3 DNA reads TGCAGCGTTGAGTCGGGTCTAGCGGGAAAATGGAATGAGCAGTTCTTC. This codes for CSVESGLAGKWNEQFF.

The J gene is TRBJ1-5, the V gene TRBV3-1; D call uncertain. Trimming shortened V by 5 bases and J by 7 bases, and 15 bases separated the two germline ends. This CDR3 has 14 residues. CDR1 LGHDT and CDR2 YNNKEL come from the germline V gene (reference sequence). CDR3 in amino acids: CASSDGRSGQPQHF. The CDR3 nucleotides read TGTGCCAGCAGCGACGGGCGGAGTGGACAGCCCCAGCATTTT.

V is TRBV5-8 and J is TRBJ2-6; a weak D match, TRBD1 (5 bases). CDR3 length: 18 amino acids. V lost 6 bases to trimming and J lost 12 bases, with 31 bases between them. Germline V gene data show CDR1 as SGHTS and CDR2 as YDEGEE. The CDR3 sequence: CASTLETQNRRRFSVLTF. The CDR3 coding sequence is TGTGCCAGCACCCTAGAAACCCAAAACAGGCGGCGATTTAGCGTCCTGACTTTC.